These T cell receptor beta chains were read from a single sample in a study of control samples from healthy donors and cancer patients. The assay was immunoSEQ multiplex PCR, and TCRdb's table has in-frame clones only and misses some. The top ten hold around 6% of the sample, which has 75,000 to 95,000 clones, about 88% seen once. Sample: blood. The origin of the receptors is a woman aged 45-59 years in good health. Both conserved end residues are part of each CDR3. A D gene is named only where the DNA matches it firmly. A row's size may be missing; if present it is once, few, many or a size class.

>TRBJ1-1|TRBV18|13|once|NA
CASSPNTDTEAFF
TGTGCCAGCTCACCCAATACTGACACTGAAGCTTTCTTT
>TRBJ2-1|TRBV5-8|14|NA|TRBD2
CASSWGLASNEQFF
TGTGCCAGCAGCTGGGGACTAGCGAGCAATGAGCAGTTCTTC
>TRBJ1-4|TRBV5-1|15|few|TRBD1
CASSAIQGAREKLFF
TGCGCCAGCAGCGCGATACAGGGGGCTAGAGAAAAACTGTTTTTT
>TRBJ2-3|TRBV18|12|NA|NA
CASSPPGGSQYF
TGTGCCAGCTCACCACCGGGGGGTTCGCAGTATTTT
>TRBJ1-2|TRBV5-1|14|NA|TRBD1
CASRTGNSNYGYTF
TGCGCCAGCCGGACAGGGAACTCTAACTATGGCTACACCTTC
>TRBJ1-2|TRBV2|15|NA|NA
CASSEALRRNYGYTF
TGTGCCAGCAGTGAAGCGCTTCGACGGAACTATGGCTACACCTTC
>TRBJ1-6|TRBV2|15|NA|NA
CASSEIRVGNSPLHF
TGTGCCAGCAGTGAGATCAGGGTGGGTAATTCACCCCTCCACTTT
>TRBJ2-6|TRBV19|15|NA|NA
CASSQGGSGANVLTF
TGTGCCAGTAGTCAGGGGGGCTCTGGGGCCAACGTCCTGACTTTC
>TRBJ1-1|TRBV12-3/TRBV12-4|13|NA|NA
CASTTQGHTEAFF
TGTGCCAGCACCACTCAGGGACACACTGAAGCTTTCTTT
>TRBJ2-7|TRBV6-2/TRBV6-3|16|NA|TRBD2
CASSYTSGGPGYEQYF
TGTGCCAGCAGTTACACTAGCGGGGGACCTGGCTACGAGCAGTACTTC
>TRBJ1-2|TRBV7-2|11|NA|NA
CASSENYGYTF
TGTGCCAGCAGCGAGAACTATGGCTACACCTTC
>TRBJ2-2|TRBV9|13|NA|NA
CASLGFGTGELFF
TGTGCCAGCCTGGGATTTGGCACCGGGGAGCTGTTTTTT
>TRBJ1-3|TRBV29-1|15|NA|NA
CSVAPVFSSGNTIYF
TGCAGCGTTGCCCCGGTTTTTAGCTCTGGAAACACCATATATTTT
>TRBJ1-2|TRBV4-2|15|NA|NA
CASSQDSGTGYGYTF
TGTGCCAGCAGCCAAGATTCGGGGACGGGCTATGGCTACACCTTC
>TRBJ2-7|TRBV18|15|NA|NA
CASSPRQVGSYEQYF
TGTGCCAGCTCACCCCGACAGGTTGGCTCCTACGAGCAGTACTTC
>TRBJ2-1|TRBV7-7|15|NA|TRBD2
CASSSVAGGYNEQFF
TGTGCCAGCAGCTCTGTAGCGGGGGGTTACAATGAGCAGTTCTTC
>TRBJ2-1|TRBV12-3/TRBV12-4|13|NA|NA
CASSYLVQGEQFF
TGTGCCAGCAGCTACCTAGTCCAGGGTGAGCAGTTCTTC
>TRBJ1-3|TRBV9|14|NA|NA
CASSVAGRPDTIYF
TGTGCCAGCAGCGTAGCTGGCAGGCCGGACACCATATATTTT
>TRBJ2-6|TRBV19|16|once|NA
CASSPDRYSGANVLTF
TGTGCCAGTAGTCCCGACAGGTACTCCGGGGCCAACGTCCTGACTTTC
>TRBJ2-3|TRBV5-1|14|NA|NA
CASSLEDRTDTQYF
TGCGCCAGCAGCTTGGAGGATCGCACAGATACGCAGTATTTT
>TRBJ2-2|TRBV6-5|14|NA|TRBD1
CASRAQGIIGELFF
TGTGCCAGCAGGGCACAGGGGATAATCGGGGAGCTGTTTTTT
>TRBJ1-4|TRBV5-1|13|NA|NA
CASSLVGGEKLFF
TGCGCCAGCAGCTTGGTCGGGGGGGAAAAACTGTTTTTT
>TRBJ1-1|TRBV5-6|16|NA|NA
CASSSDIRTGNTEAFF
TGTGCCAGCAGCTCGGATATACGGACGGGGAACACTGAAGCTTTCTTT
>TRBJ2-3|TRBV6-1|13|NA|NA
CASSEDQGDTQYF
TGTGCCAGCAGTGAAGATCAGGGCGATACGCAGTATTTT
>TRBJ1-5|TRBV12-3/TRBV12-4|13|NA|NA
CASSPKQEQPQHF
TGTGCCAGCAGTCCTAAACAGGAGCAGCCCCAGCATTTT
>TRBJ2-3|TRBV19|15|NA|NA
CASRVVGRSTDTQYF
TGTGCCAGTAGGGTGGTGGGGAGGAGCACAGATACGCAGTATTTT
>TRBJ2-3|TRBV6-1|18|NA|TRBD2
CASSGGPTSGGFKDTQYF
TGTGCCAGCAGTGGCGGCCCAACTAGCGGGGGATTTAAAGATACGCAGTATTTT
>TRBJ1-1|TRBV12-3/TRBV12-4|13|few|TRBD1
CASSVGQPTEAFF
TGTGCCAGCAGTGTGGGACAGCCCACTGAAGCTTTCTTT
>TRBJ1-1|TRBV10-2|13|NA|NA
CASSDSRGTEAFF
TGCGCCAGCAGTGATTCCAGGGGAACTGAAGCTTTCTTT
>TRBJ1-2|TRBV30|13|NA|NA
CAWSVHYGEGYTF
TGTGCCTGGAGTGTACACTATGGGGAGGGCTACACCTTC
>TRBJ2-3|TRBV27|14|NA|TRBD1
CASSFTGGTDTQYF
TGTGCCAGCAGTTTTACAGGGGGCACAGATACGCAGTATTTT
>TRBJ1-4|TRBV11-2|17|NA|NA
CASSPDVMSGTNEKLFF
TGTGCCAGCAGCCCCGACGTGATGTCGGGTACTAATGAAAAACTGTTTTTT
>TRBJ1-1|TRBV18|14|NA|NA
CASSPQGGNTEAFF
TGTGCCAGCTCACCACAAGGGGGGAACACTGAAGCTTTCTTT
>TRBJ1-4|TRBV18|15|NA|TRBD1
CASSPTGTGNEKLFF
TGTGCCAGCTCACCGACCGGGACAGGGAATGAAAAACTGTTTTTT
>TRBJ1-6|TRBV6-1|14|few|NA
CASSDRTEFSPLHF
TGTGCCAGCAGTGATAGGACAGAGTTTTCACCCCTCCACTTT
>TRBJ1-2|TRBV24-1|15|NA|NA
CATSDSTGGPGGYTF
TGTGCCACCAGTGATAGCACAGGAGGCCCGGGTGGCTACACCTTC
>TRBJ2-3|TRBV18|12|once|NA
CASSPYTDTQYF
TGTGCCAGCTCACCTTACACAGATACGCAGTATTTT
>TRBJ2-2|TRBV7-9|16|NA|NA
CASSLALQTNTGELFF
TGTGCCAGCAGCTTAGCGCTACAGACGAACACCGGGGAGCTGTTTTTT
>TRBJ1-2|TRBV5-1|13|NA|NA
CASSPRELNGYTF
TGCGCCAGCAGCCCCAGGGAGTTGAATGGCTACACCTTC
>TRBJ2-7|TRBV5-4|15|NA|TRBD1
CASSRSGTGRNEQYF
TGTGCCAGCAGTCGCTCGGGGACAGGGCGGAACGAGCAGTACTTC
>TRBJ1-4|TRBV19|17|NA|TRBD1
CASSMDAIQGTNEKLFF
TGTGCCAGTAGTATGGACGCAATACAGGGGACTAATGAAAAACTGTTTTTT
>TRBJ1-6|TRBV3-1/TRBV3-2|13|NA|NA
CASSRHKESPLHF
TGTGCCAGCAGCCGCCACAAGGAGTCACCCCTCCACTTT
>TRBJ1-5|TRBV5-1|14|NA|NA
CASSLGQVNQPQHF
TGCGCCAGCAGCTTGGGGCAGGTGAATCAGCCCCAGCATTTT
>TRBJ1-1|TRBV19|15|NA|NA
CASGRPMRRGTEAFF
TGTGCCAGCGGCCGGCCGATGCGAAGGGGCACTGAAGCTTTCTTT
>TRBJ2-5|TRBV13|16|NA|TRBD1
CASSALAPTGMETQYF
TGTGCCAGCAGCGCCCTCGCCCCGACAGGGATGGAGACCCAGTACTTC
>TRBJ1-2|TRBV2|13|NA|NA
CASRGSIDYGYTF
TGTGCCAGCAGGGGCTCAATTGACTATGGCTACACCTTC
>TRBJ2-3|TRBV4-2|16|NA|TRBD2
CASSLTSGTGTDTQYF
TGTGCCAGCAGCCTAACTAGCGGGACAGGCACAGATACGCAGTATTTT
>TRBJ2-5|TRBV10-3|17|NA|TRBD1
CAISDPIGTGDLKTQYF
TGTGCCATCAGTGACCCGATAGGGACAGGCGACTTGAAGACCCAGTACTTC
>TRBJ2-3|TRBV6-6|16|NA|NA
CASSYSIGVGTDTQYF
TGTGCCAGCAGTTACTCTATTGGGGTTGGCACAGATACGCAGTATTTT
>TRBJ2-7|TRBV25-1|14|NA|NA
CASSESGRRYPLYF
TGTGCCAGCAGTGAATCTGGCAGGCGCTACCCATTGTACTTC
>TRBJ1-3|TRBV3-1/TRBV3-2|15|NA|NA
CASSQDRVSGNTIYF
TGTGCCAGCAGCCAAGATCGAGTTTCTGGAAACACCATATATTTT
>TRBJ1-2|TRBV5-1|16|once|NA
CASSWGRADEFYGYTF
TGCGCCAGCAGCTGGGGACGAGCCGATGAATTTTATGGCTACACCTTC
>TRBJ1-3|TRBV15|17|NA|NA
CATSRDMSRTSGNTIYF
TGTGCCACCAGCAGAGATATGAGCAGAACCTCTGGAAACACCATATATTTT
>TRBJ2-1|TRBV20-1|11|NA|NA
CSASSVWGQFF
TGCAGTGCTTCCTCTGTCTGGGGGCAGTTCTTC
>TRBJ1-1|TRBV2|14|NA|NA
CASSGLLSRAEAFF
TGTGCCAGCAGCGGTCTTCTCTCGAGGGCTGAAGCTTTCTTT
>TRBJ1-5|TRBV7-9|15|NA|NA
CASSLEAGPHQPQHF
TGTGCCAGCAGCTTAGAGGCAGGTCCCCATCAGCCCCAGCATTTT
>TRBJ2-7|TRBV11-2|17|NA|NA
CASNPSFSDSLTYEQYF
TGTGCCAGCAACCCATCTTTCTCGGACAGTCTCACCTACGAGCAGTACTTC
>TRBJ1-2|TRBV20-1|12|NA|NA
CSASTIRGRFRF
TGCAGTGCTAGTACAATAAGGGGTCGGTTCCGCTTC
>TRBJ2-3|TRBV7-9|14|NA|TRBD1
CASSRTGVTDTQYF
TGTGCCAGCAGCCGAACAGGGGTGACAGATACGCAGTATTTT